The text below deals with one TCR beta chain. The data stem from a study of blood T cell repertoires in COVID-19. Sequencing used immunoSEQ multiplex PCR; TCRdb keeps in-frame clones, though not all of them. The sample carries about 50,000 clones, roughly 80% recorded once. This CDR3 spans 14 amino acids. Germline CDR1 and CDR2: MNHEY and SMNVEV (reference sequence). The V and J ends lost 6 bases and 0 bases respectively, with 11 bases between them. What was sequenced was peripheral blood. The clonotype originates from a human donor in a cohort sampled during active COVID-19. This chain joins TRBV27 and TRBJ1-2, with TRBD1 as a possible D gene (6 bases). The CDR3 spells CASRNRDPNYGYTF. The CDR3 DNA follows: TGTGCCAGCAGGAACAGGGACCCTAACTATGGCTACACCTTC.